The 28 T cell receptor beta chains below were found in one sample sequenced in a study of blood T cell repertoires in COVID-19. Libraries were prepared by immunoSEQ multiplex PCR; TCRdb keeps only in-frame clonotypes and omits some of them. This table has some 170,000 clones, approximately 89% appearing once. Sequencing was performed on PBMCs or T cells enriched from blood (not recorded which). The source of these receptors is a man aged 35 to 55 who had recovered from COVID-19.

The V and J genes are TRBV19 and TRBJ1-2; 7 nucleotides align to TRBD1. Germline V gene lookup returns CDR1 LNHDA and CDR2 SQIVND (reference sequence). After removal of 5 bases from V and 7 bases from J, the junction contained 13 bases not matched to a gene. The CDR3 has 15 residues. CDR3 region: CASSGTTGSWGGYTF. CDR3 sequence (DNA): TGTGCCAGTAGTGGCACGACAGGGAGTTGGGGTGGCTACACCTTC.

The genes are TRBV27 and TRBJ1-1; the D is unclear. The V end was cut by 3 bases, the J end by 6 bases, with 14 bases between. The V gene's germline CDR1 is MNHEY and CDR2 SMNVEV (reference sequence). The length of the CDR3 is 14 residues. CDR3 loop: CASSLSLKRAEAFF. CDR3 nucleotide sequence: TGTGCCAGCAGTTTGAGCCTAAAGCGTGCTGAAGCTTTCTTT.

The rearrangement joins TRBV5-1 to TRBJ1-3, with 9 nucleotides matching TRBD1. The V and J ends lost 0 bases and 4 bases, in that order; junction bases with no gene match: 5. The V gene's germline CDR1 is SGHRS and CDR2 YFSETQ. The CDR3 has 16 residues. CDR3 in amino acids: CASSLGDRGRGNTIYF. The CDR3 bases are TGCGCCAGCAGCTTGGGTGACAGGGGGAGAGGAAACACCATATATTTT.

The rearrangement links TRBV2 to TRBJ2-2; 9 bases map to TRBD1. V lost 7 bases and J lost 3; bases outside the gene matches: 6. The V gene's germline CDR1 is SNHLY and CDR2 FYNNEI. This CDR3 contains 15 residues. This CDR3 reads CASTWYRGHTGELFF. The CDR3, as DNA: TGTGCCAGCACGTGGTACAGGGGGCACACCGGGGAGCTGTTTTTT.

The chain links TRBV19 to TRBJ1-1; 8 bases are a match to TRBD1. J gave up 4 bases and V 3 bases, and 4 bases lay outside the gene matches. Looked up from germline, CDR1 is LNHDA and CDR2 is SQIVND (reference sequence). The CDR3 loop spans 14 amino acids. CDR3 loop: CASSIGQGITEAFF. The CDR3 DNA reads TGTGCCAGTAGTATCGGACAGGGCATCACTGAAGCTTTCTTT.

V is TRBV5-1 and J is TRBJ2-1; 10 nucleotides line up with TRBD2. The germline V gene encodes CDR1 SGHRS and CDR2 YFSETQ. The CDR3 has 15 residues. V lost 0 bases to trimming and J lost 8 bases; unmatched junction nucleotides: 5. CDR3 nucleotide sequence: TGCGCCAGCAGCTTGGGGCTAGCGGGAGTCGATGAGCAGTTCTTC. It translates to CASSLGLAGVDEQFF.

The chain carries TRBV6-5 and TRBJ1-5, with 11 bases matching TRBD1. V lost 7 bases and J lost 6; bases outside the gene matches: 8. From germline, CDR1 is MNHEY and CDR2 SVGAGI. The CDR3 has 15 residues. CDR3 sequence reads: CASTLAGTGGQPQHF. Here the CDR3 DNA reads TGTGCCAGCACCCTAGCCGGGACAGGGGGTCAGCCCCAGCATTTT.

The chain has TRBV19 and TRBJ2-7; no clear D. Trimming cost V 5 bases and J 2 bases, with 13 bases left between them. The CDR3 consists of 14 residues. Looked up from germline, CDR1 is LNHDA and CDR2 is SQIVND (reference sequence). CDR3 protein: CASSEVAATYEQYF. The CDR3 coding sequence is TGTGCCAGTAGTGAGGTAGCCGCCACCTACGAGCAGTACTTC.

The chain recombines TRBV19 with TRBJ1-6; TRBD1 is a possible D gene (5 bases). Germline V gives CDR1 LNHDA, CDR2 SQIVND (reference sequence). This CDR3 region has 14 residues. V lost 2 bases and J 5 bases, leaving 7 bases between the germline ends. The DNA for the CDR3 is TGTGCCAGTAGTATACGGGGGAATAATTCACCCCTCCACTTT. Amino acids: CASSIRGNNSPLHF. Full variable domain (missing parts from reference TRBV19 and TRBJ1-6): DGGITQSPKYLFRKEGQNVTLSCEQNLNHDAMYWYRQDPGQGLRLIYYSQIVNDFQKGDIAEGYSVSREKKESFPLTVTSAQKNPTAFYLCASSIRGNNSPLHFGNGTRLTVT.

This sequence joins TRBV2 and TRBJ1-5, with TRBD1 identical over 7 bases. CDR1 SNHLY and CDR2 FYNNEI come from the germline V gene. Trimming at V came to 9 bases and at J to 5 bases, leaving 7 bases not matched to a gene. The CDR3 extends over 13 amino acids. The CDR3 DNA reads as TGTGCCAGTCGAGGGGGACAGTATCAGCCCCAGCATTTT. Protein product: CASRGGQYQPQHF.

This chain uses TRBV19 with TRBJ2-2; the match to TRBD1 covers 8 bases. The CDR3 spans 15 residues. CDR1 is LNHDA, CDR2 SQIVND, per germline (reference sequence). Unmatched junction bases numbered 8, after V lost 8 bases and J lost 3 bases. CDR3 protein: CASGRDRPYTGELFF. CDR3 nucleotide sequence: TGTGCCAGTGGCCGGGACAGGCCTTACACCGGGGAGCTGTTTTTT. The complete variable domain, with remaining parts taken from reference TRBV19 and TRBJ2-2, reads DGGITQSPKYLFRKEGQNVTLSCEQNLNHDAMYWYRQDPGQGLRLIYYSQIVNDFQKGDIAEGYSVSREKKESFPLTVTSAQKNPTAFYLCASGRDRPYTGELFFGEGSRLTVL.

This sequence joins TRBV9 and TRBJ2-7; a possible D gene is TRBD1 (5 bases). The CDR3 is 14 amino acids. The V end was cut by 4 bases, the J end by 5 bases, with 16 bases between. Germline loops: CDR1 SGDLS, CDR2 YYNGEE. CDR3 loop: CASSPMDTLHEQYF. The CDR3 region has the DNA TGTGCCAGCAGCCCCATGGACACTCTTCACGAGCAGTACTTC.

The CDR3 reads CASSPSLAEQETQYF. DNA for the CDR3: TGTGCCAGCAGCCCCAGCCTAGCGGAGCAAGAGACCCAGTACTTC. V and J are TRBV9 and TRBJ2-5; 7 positions agree with TRBD2. Losses at the gene ends were 4 bases for V and 2 bases for J; bases not matched to a gene: 8. CDR1 and CDR2 (germline): SGDLS, YYNGEE. This CDR3 has 15 residues.

The chain has TRBV7-6 and TRBJ1-6; unclear D gene. The germline gives CDR1 SGHVS, CDR2 FNYEAQ. CDR3 length: 16 residues. Trimming removed 5 bases at V and 8 bases at J, with 19 bases between. CDR3 amino acids: CASSPTPPGRDSPLHF. DNA for the CDR3: TGTGCCAGCAGCCCCACACCCCCGGGTAGAGATTCACCCCTCCACTTT.

The CDR3 nucleotides read TGCAGTGCCCCGGGACAGCCCCAGCATTTT. Its protein is CSAPGQPQHF. The chain uses TRBV20-1 and TRBJ1-5; D unresolved. V was clipped by 6 bases and J by 7 bases, with 7 bases between them. This CDR3 contains 10 residues. The germline V gene has CDR1 DFQATT and CDR2 SNEGSKA (reference sequence).

The chain couples TRBV5-1 to TRBJ2-1; TRBD1 matches 11 bases. The trim removed 3 bases at V and 9 bases at J, leaving 23 bases unmatched. CDR1 is SGHRS and CDR2 is YFSETQ in the germline V gene. CDR3 size: 20 residues. CDR3 amino acids: CASSSIVRLSGTGGRVEQFF. The CDR3 coding sequence is TGCGCCAGCAGCTCCATAGTCCGCCTCTCCGGGACAGGGGGTCGGGTTGAGCAGTTCTTC.

In this sample, this clone turned up once. The rearrangement links TRBV19 to TRBJ2-7; weak D call: TRBD2 (7 bases). With 10 bases removed from V and 2 bases from J, the gap between germline ends came to 21 bases. The V gene's germline CDR1 is LNHDA and CDR2 SQIVND (reference sequence). The length of the CDR3 is 15 residues. CDR3 residues: CATQRGGRGAYEQYF. The CDR3 DNA sequence: TGTGCCACCCAGAGGGGGGGGAGGGGAGCCTACGAGCAGTACTTC.

This chain uses TRBV10-3 with TRBJ1-4, with D possibly being TRBD1 (5 bases). Per the germline V gene, CDR1 is ENHRY and CDR2 is SYGVKD. The V gene lost 4 bases and the J gene lost 7 bases, with 28 bases spanning the gap. The CDR3 has 19 amino acids. CDR3 in DNA: TGTGCCATCAGTGGCAAGGGGCAGGGCGGGGGATTCATCAGTGAAAAACTGTTTTTT. Its translation: CAISGKGQGGGFISEKLFF.

This chain uses TRBV4-1 with TRBJ1-2, with D perhaps TRBD1 (5 bases). CDR3 length: 16 amino acids. Trimming left V 4 bases short and J 2 bases short, with 17 bases between. The germline gives CDR1 MGHRA, CDR2 YSYEKL. The CDR3 is CASSPSDTSGNYGYTF. CDR3 nucleotide sequence: TGCGCCAGCAGCCCATCGGACACCTCAGGAAACTATGGCTACACCTTC.

V usage is TRBV19 and J usage is TRBJ1-5, with a tentative D call TRBD1 (6 bases). V lost 5 bases and J 10 bases, leaving 15 bases between the germline ends. This CDR3 region has 13 residues. Per the germline V gene, CDR1 is LNHDA and CDR2 is SQIVND (reference sequence). CDR3 nucleotide sequence: TGTGCCAGTAGTTTAGGTCGGGACAATCCCCAGCATTTT. This translates into CASSLGRDNPQHF. Combining the CDR3 with reference TRBV19 and TRBJ1-5 gives the whole variable domain DGGITQSPKYLFRKEGQNVTLSCEQNLNHDAMYWYRQDPGQGLRLIYYSQIVNDFQKGDIAEGYSVSREKKESFPLTVTSAQKNPTAFYLCASSLGRDNPQHFGDGTRLSIL.

This chain uses TRBV10-2 with TRBJ2-1; 10 positions agree with TRBD1. The germline gives CDR1 WSHSY, CDR2 SAAADI. The CDR3 extends over 15 amino acids. J was trimmed by 3 bases and V by 4 bases; bases with no gene match: 3. CDR3 protein: CASSGGDRGYNEQFF. CDR3 nucleotides: TGCGCCAGCAGTGGCGGGGACAGGGGCTACAATGAGCAGTTCTTC.

The chain combines TRBV7-6 with TRBJ2-2; D might be TRBD2 (5 bases). CDR3 length equals 17 residues. V was cut by 1 base and J by 5 bases, with 17 bases left in between. Germline-derived CDR1 and CDR2 are SGHVS and FNYEAQ. The CDR3 bases are TGTGCCAGCAGCTTAGTCTCAAGGAACCGAGGGACCGGGGAGCTGTTTTTT. Translating gives CASSLVSRNRGTGELFF.

V gene TRBV2 combines with J gene TRBJ2-1; D is perhaps TRBD1 (5 bases). CDR1 and CDR2 from the germline V gene are SNHLY and FYNNEI. CDR3 length: 12 amino acids. With 6 bases removed from V and 9 bases from J, the gap between germline ends came to 12 bases. DNA for the CDR3: TGTGCCAGCAGCCTAGGGGTCGGTGAGCAGTTCTTC. Amino acid sequence: CASSLGVGEQFF. The variable domain in full, completed from reference TRBV2 and TRBJ2-1, reads EPEVTQTPSHQVTQMGQEVILRCVPISNHLYFYWYRQILGQKVEFLVSFYNNEISEKSEIFDDQFSVERPDGSNFTLKIRSTKLEDSAMYFCASSLGVGEQFFGPGTRLTVL.

The count of this clone is one. The rearrangement uses TRBV28 and TRBJ2-3; 7 bases map to TRBD2. Germline CDR1 and CDR2: MDHEN and SYDVKM. The CDR3 consists of 15 residues. Trimming took 3 bases from V and 0 from J; bases not matched to a gene: 3. CDR3 loop: CASSFGGSSTDTQYF. In nucleotides, the CDR3 is TGTGCCAGCAGTTTTGGCGGGAGTAGCACAGATACGCAGTATTTT.

The chain carries TRBV30 and TRBJ2-5, with no clear D. V was shortened by 8 bases and J by 4 bases, with 14 bases between the two germline ends. CDR1 is GTSNPN, CDR2 SVGIG, per germline (reference sequence). The CDR3 is 12 residues long. The CDR3 sequence: CAAAGLGETQYF. CDR3 bases: TGTGCCGCCGCCGGGTTGGGAGAGACCCAGTACTTC. Supplemented by reference TRBV30 and TRBJ2-5, the full variable domain reads SQTIHQWPATLVQPVGSPLSLECTVEGTSNPNLYWYRQAAGRGLQLLFYSVGIGQISSEVPQNLSASRPQDRQFILSSKKLLLSDSGFYLCAAAGLGETQYFGPGTRLLVL.

The rearrangement links TRBV24-1 to TRBJ2-7, with TRBD1 matching over 11 bases. CDR3 length: 15 residues. V lost 3 bases and J lost 3; bases outside the gene matches: 3. Looked up from germline, CDR1 is KGHDR and CDR2 is SFDVKD. For the CDR3, the DNA is TGTGCCACCAGTGATGTGGGGACAGGGGGCTACGAGCAGTACTTC. It encodes CATSDVGTGGYEQYF.

This rearrangement joins TRBV24-1 to TRBJ2-2; D unclear. Germline V CDR1 and CDR2: KGHDR, SFDVKD. The V end lost 5 bases, the J end lost 0 bases, and 9 bases lay between the germline ends. CDR3 length: 15 amino acids. The CDR3 nucleotides read TGTGCCACCAGTGGTTCAGGATCGAACACCGGGGAGCTGTTTTTT. It translates to CATSGSGSNTGELFF.

This chain connects TRBV5-4 to TRBJ2-3; a weak D match, TRBD2 (5 bases). There are 12 residues in the CDR3. V shed 4 bases and J shed 5 bases, with 8 bases lying between them. Germline values: CDR1 SGHNT, CDR2 YYREEE (reference sequence). The CDR3: CASSRGGDTQYF. The CDR3 DNA sequence: TGTGCCAGCAGCCGTGGAGGAGATACGCAGTATTTT.